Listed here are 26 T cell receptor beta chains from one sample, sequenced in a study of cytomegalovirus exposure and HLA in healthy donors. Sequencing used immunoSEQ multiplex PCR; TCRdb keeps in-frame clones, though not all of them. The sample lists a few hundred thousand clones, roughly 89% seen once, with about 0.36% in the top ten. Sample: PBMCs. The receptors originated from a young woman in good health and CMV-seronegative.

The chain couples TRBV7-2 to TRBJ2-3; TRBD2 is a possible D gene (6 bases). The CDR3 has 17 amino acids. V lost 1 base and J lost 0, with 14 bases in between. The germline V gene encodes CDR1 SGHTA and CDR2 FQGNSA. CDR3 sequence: CASSLVGGVSSTDTQYF. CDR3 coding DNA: TGTGCCAGCAGCTTAGTTGGCGGGGTATCGAGCACAGATACGCAGTATTTT.

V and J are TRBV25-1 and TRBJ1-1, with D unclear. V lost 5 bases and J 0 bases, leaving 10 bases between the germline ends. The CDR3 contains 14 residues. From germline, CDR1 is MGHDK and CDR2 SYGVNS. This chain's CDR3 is CASSFGIMNTEAFF. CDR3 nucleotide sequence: TGTGCCAGCAGTTTCGGGATCATGAACACTGAAGCTTTCTTT.

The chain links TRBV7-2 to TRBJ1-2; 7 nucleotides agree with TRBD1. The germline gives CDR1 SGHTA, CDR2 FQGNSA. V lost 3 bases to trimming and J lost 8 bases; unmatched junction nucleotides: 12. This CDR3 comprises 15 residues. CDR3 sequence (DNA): TGTGCCAGCAGCTTTGACAGGGATGGGAATATGGGCTACACCTTC. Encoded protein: CASSFDRDGNMGYTF.

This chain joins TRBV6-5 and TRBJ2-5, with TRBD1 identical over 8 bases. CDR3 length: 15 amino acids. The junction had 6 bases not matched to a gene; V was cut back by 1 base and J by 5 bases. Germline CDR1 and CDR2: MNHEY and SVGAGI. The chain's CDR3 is CASSYYGQGTETQYF. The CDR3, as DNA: TGTGCCAGCAGTTACTACGGACAGGGAACGGAGACCCAGTACTTC.

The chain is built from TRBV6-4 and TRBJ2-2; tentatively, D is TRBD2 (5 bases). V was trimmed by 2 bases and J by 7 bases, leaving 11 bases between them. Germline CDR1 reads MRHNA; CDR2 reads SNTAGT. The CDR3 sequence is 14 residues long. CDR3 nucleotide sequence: TGTGCCAGCAGTGACCACGACGGGGTCGGGGAGCTGTTTTTT. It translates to CASSDHDGVGELFF.

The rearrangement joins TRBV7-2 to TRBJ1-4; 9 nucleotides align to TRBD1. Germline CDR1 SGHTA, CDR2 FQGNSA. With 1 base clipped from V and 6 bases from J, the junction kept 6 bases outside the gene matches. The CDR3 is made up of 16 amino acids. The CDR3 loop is CASSLGRTGEDEKLFF. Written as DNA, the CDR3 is TGTGCCAGCAGCTTAGGGAGGACAGGGGAGGATGAAAAACTGTTTTTT.

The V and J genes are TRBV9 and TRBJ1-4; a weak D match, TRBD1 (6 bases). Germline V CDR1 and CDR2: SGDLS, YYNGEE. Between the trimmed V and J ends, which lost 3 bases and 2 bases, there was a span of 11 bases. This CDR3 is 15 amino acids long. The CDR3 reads CASSGRGWTNEKLFF. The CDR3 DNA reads TGTGCCAGCAGCGGCAGGGGATGGACTAATGAAAAACTGTTTTTT.

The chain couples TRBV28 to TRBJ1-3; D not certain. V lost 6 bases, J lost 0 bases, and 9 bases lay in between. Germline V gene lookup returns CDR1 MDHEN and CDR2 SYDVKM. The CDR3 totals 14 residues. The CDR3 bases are TGTGCCAGCAGCACAAAAAGCTCTGGAAACACCATATATTTT. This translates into CASSTKSSGNTIYF.

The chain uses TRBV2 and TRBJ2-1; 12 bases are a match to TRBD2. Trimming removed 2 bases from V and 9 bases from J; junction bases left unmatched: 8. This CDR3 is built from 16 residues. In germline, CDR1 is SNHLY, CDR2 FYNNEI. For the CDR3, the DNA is TGTGCCAGCAGTGAAAAGGCTAGCGGGGGGGCCGGTGAGCAGTTCTTC. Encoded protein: CASSEKASGGAGEQFF.

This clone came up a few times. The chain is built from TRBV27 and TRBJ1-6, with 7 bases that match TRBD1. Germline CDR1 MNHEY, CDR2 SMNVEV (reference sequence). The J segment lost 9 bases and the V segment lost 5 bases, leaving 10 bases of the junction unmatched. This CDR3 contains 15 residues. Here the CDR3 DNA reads TGTGCCAGCAGTCTCTCCGGGACAGCCCGTTCACCCCTCCACTTT. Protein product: CASSLSGTARSPLHF.

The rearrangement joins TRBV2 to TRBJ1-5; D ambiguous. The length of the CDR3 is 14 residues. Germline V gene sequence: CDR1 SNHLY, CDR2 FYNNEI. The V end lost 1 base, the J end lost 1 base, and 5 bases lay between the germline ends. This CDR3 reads CASSEGLSNQPQHF. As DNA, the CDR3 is TGTGCCAGCAGTGAAGGACTGAGCAATCAGCCCCAGCATTTT. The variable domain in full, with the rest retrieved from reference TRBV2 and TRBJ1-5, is EPEVTQTPSHQVTQMGQEVILRCVPISNHLYFYWYRQILGQKVEFLVSFYNNEISEKSEIFDDQFSVERPDGSNFTLKIRSTKLEDSAMYFCASSEGLSNQPQHFGDGTRLSIL.

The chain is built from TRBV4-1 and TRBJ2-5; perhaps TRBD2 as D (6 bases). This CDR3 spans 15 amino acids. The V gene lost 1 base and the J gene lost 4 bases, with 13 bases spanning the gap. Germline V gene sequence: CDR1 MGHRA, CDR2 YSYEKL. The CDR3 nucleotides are TGCGCCAGCAGCCAAGGGGGGGTGTATGGAGAGACCCAGTACTTC. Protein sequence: CASSQGGVYGETQYF.

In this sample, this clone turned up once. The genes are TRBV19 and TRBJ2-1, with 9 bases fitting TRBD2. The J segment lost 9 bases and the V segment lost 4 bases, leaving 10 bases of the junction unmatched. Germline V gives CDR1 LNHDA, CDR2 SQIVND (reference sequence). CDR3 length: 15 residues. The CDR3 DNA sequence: TGTGCCAGTAGTACACTAGCGGGCTGGCAAATTGAGCAGTTCTTC. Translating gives CASSTLAGWQIEQFF.

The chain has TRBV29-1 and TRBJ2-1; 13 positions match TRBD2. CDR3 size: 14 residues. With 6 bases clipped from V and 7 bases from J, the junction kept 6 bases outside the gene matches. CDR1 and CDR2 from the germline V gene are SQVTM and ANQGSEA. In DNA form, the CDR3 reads TGCAGCGTCGGACTAGCGGGGGTGGGTAATGAGCAGTTCTTC. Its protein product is CSVGLAGVGNEQFF.

CDR3 bases: TGTGCCAGCAGTTTAATAGCGGGTAACTCAGATACGCAGTATTTT. Its protein is CASSLIAGNSDTQYF. V and J are TRBV27 and TRBJ2-3; 7 bases align to TRBD2. The germline gives CDR1 MNHEY, CDR2 SMNVEV (reference sequence). The CDR3 contains 15 residues. The V gene end was trimmed by 2 bases and the J gene end by 4 bases; junction bases not matched to a gene: 6.

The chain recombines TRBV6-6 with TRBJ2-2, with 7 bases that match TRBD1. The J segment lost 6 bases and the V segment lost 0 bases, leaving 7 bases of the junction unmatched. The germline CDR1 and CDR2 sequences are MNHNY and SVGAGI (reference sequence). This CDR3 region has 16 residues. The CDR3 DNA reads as TGTGCCAGCAGTTACTCACCCACCAGGGGGTCCGGGGAGCTGTTTTTT. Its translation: CASSYSPTRGSGELFF.

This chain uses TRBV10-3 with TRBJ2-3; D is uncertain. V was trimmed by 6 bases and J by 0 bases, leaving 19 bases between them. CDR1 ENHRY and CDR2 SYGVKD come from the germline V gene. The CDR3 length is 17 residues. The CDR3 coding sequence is TGTGCCATCAGACAAGGCCCCGGAGACCCTAGCACAGATACGCAGTATTTT. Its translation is CAIRQGPGDPSTDTQYF.

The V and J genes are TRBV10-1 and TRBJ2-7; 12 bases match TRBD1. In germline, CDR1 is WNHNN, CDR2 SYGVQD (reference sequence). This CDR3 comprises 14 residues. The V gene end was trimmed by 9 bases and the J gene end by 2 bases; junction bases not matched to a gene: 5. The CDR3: CASIGTGGPYEQYV. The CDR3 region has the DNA TGCGCCAGTATAGGGACAGGGGGCCCCTACGAGCAGTACGTC.

CDR3: CASSEIGSATNEKLFF. CDR3 DNA sequence: TGTGCCAGCAGTGAAATCGGTAGTGCAACTAATGAAAAACTGTTTTTT. This chain links TRBV2 with TRBJ1-4; no definite D call. The length of the CDR3 is 16 residues. Trimming left V 2 bases short and J 0 bases short, with 10 bases between. Looked up from germline, CDR1 is SNHLY and CDR2 is FYNNEI.

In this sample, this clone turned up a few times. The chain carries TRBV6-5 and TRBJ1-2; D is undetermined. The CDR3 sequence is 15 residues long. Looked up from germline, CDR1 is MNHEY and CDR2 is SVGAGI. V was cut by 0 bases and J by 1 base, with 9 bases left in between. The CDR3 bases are TGTGCCAGCAGTTACTCTCGGGGAAATAACTATGGCTACACCTTC. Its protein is CASSYSRGNNYGYTF.

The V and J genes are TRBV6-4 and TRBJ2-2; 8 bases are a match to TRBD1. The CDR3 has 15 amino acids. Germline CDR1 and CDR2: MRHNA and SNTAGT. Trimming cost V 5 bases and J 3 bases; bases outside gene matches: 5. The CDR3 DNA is TGTGCCAGCAGTAGGACAGGGAGTTACACCGGGGAGCTGTTTTTT. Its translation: CASSRTGSYTGELFF.

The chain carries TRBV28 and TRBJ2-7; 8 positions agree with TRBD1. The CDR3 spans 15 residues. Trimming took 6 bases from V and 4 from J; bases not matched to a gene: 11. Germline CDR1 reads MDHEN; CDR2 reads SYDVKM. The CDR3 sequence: CASRDRAVGTYEQYV. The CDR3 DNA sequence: TGTGCCAGCAGGGACAGGGCCGTTGGTACTTACGAGCAGTACGTC.

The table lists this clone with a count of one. The DNA of the CDR3 is TGTGCCAGCAGTTATAGCGGGGTTAACACAGATACGCAGTATTTT. This codes for CASSYSGVNTDTQYF. The V gene is TRBV6-5, the J gene TRBJ2-3; 8 nucleotides agree with TRBD2. With 3 bases clipped from V and 2 bases from J, the junction kept 4 bases outside the gene matches. Germline CDR1 and CDR2: MNHEY and SVGAGI. This CDR3 contains 15 residues.

CDR3 DNA sequence: TGTGCCAGTAGGTCCGGGACTAGCGTGGAGACCCAGTACTTC. Its protein product is CASRSGTSVETQYF. V gene TRBV19 combines with J gene TRBJ2-5, with TRBD2 matching 10 bases. The trim removed 6 bases at V and 5 bases at J, leaving 6 bases unmatched. Germline V CDR1 and CDR2: LNHDA, SQIVND (reference sequence). The CDR3 runs to 14 residues.

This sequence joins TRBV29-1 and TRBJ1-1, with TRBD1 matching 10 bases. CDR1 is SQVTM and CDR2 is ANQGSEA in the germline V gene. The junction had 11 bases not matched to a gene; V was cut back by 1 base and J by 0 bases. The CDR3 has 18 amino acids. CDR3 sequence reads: CSVEVNGDRGFMNTEAFF. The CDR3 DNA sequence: TGCAGCGTTGAAGTTAATGGGGACAGGGGCTTCATGAACACTGAAGCTTTCTTT. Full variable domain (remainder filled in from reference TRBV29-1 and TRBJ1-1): SAVISQKPSRDICQRGTSLTIQCQVDSQVTMMFWYRQQPGQSLTLIATANQGSEATYESGFVIDKFPISRPNLTFSTLTVSNMSPEDSSIYLCSVEVNGDRGFMNTEAFFGQGTRLTVV.

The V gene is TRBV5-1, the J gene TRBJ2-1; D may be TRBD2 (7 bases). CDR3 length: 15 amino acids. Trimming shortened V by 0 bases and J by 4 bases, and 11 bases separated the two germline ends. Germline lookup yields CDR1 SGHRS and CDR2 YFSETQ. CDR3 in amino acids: CASSLGGGLYNEQFF. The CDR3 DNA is TGCGCCAGCAGCTTGGGCGGGGGCCTTTACAATGAGCAGTTCTTC. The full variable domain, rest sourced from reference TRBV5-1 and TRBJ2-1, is KAGVTQTPRYLIKTRGQQVTLSCSPISGHRSVSWYQQTPGQGLQFLFEYFSETQRNKGNFPGRFSGRQFSNSRSEMNVSTLELGDSALYLCASSLGGGLYNEQFFGPGTRLTVL.